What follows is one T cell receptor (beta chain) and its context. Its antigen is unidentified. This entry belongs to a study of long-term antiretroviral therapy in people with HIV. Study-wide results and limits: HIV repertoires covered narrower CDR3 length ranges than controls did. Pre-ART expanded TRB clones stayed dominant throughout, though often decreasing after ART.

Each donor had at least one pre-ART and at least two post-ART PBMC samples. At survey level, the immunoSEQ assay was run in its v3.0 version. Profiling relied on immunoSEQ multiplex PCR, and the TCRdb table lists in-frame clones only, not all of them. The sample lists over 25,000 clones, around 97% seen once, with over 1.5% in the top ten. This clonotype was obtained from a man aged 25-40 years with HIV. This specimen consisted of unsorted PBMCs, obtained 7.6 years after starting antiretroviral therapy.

The CDR3 is CASGLRGCGNQPQHF. The CDR3, as DNA: TGTGCCAGCGGCCTCAGGGGATGCGGGAATCAGCCCCAGCATTTT. The gene calls are TRBV21-1 and TRBJ1-5; the table gives TRBD1 as D, unverified against the DNA. TRBV21-1 is noted as a pseudogene. The CDR3 extends over 15 amino acids.